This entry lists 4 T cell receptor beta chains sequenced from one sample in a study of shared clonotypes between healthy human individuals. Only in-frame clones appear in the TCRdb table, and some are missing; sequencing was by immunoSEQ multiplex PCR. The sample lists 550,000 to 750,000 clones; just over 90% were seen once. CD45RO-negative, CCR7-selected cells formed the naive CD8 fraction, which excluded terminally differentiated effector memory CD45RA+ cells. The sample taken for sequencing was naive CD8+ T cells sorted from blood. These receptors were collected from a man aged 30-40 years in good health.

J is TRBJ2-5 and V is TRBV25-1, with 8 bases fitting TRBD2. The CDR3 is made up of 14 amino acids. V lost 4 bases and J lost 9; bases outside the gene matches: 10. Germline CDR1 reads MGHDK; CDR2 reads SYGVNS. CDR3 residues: CASSVGGGRRAQYF. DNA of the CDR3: TGTGCCAGCAGTGTGGGGGGCGGGAGGAGGGCCCAGTACTTC. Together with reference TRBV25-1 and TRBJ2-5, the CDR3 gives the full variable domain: EADIYQTPRYLVIGTGKKITLECSQTMGHDKMYWYQQDPGMELHLIHYSYGVNSTEKGDLSSESTVSRIRTEHFPLTLESARPSHTSQYLCASSVGGGRRAQYFGPGTRLLVL.

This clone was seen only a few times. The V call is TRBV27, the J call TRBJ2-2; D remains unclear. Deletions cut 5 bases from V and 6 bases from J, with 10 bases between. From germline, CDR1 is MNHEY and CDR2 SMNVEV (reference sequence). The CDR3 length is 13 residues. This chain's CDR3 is CASSNDIPGELFF. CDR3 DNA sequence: TGTGCCAGCAGTAATGACATCCCCGGGGAGCTGTTTTTT.

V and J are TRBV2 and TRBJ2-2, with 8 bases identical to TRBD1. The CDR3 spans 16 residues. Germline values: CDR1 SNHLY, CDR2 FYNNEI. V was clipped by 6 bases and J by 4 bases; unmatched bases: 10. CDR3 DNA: TGTGCCAGCAGAGGGGAAGTACAGGGGGGCACCGGGGAGCTGTTTTTT. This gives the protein CASRGEVQGGTGELFF. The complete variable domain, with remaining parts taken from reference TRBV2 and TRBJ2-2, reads EPEVTQTPSHQVTQMGQEVILRCVPISNHLYFYWYRQILGQKVEFLVSFYNNEISEKSEIFDDQFSVERPDGSNFTLKIRSTKLEDSAMYFCASRGEVQGGTGELFFGEGSRLTVL.

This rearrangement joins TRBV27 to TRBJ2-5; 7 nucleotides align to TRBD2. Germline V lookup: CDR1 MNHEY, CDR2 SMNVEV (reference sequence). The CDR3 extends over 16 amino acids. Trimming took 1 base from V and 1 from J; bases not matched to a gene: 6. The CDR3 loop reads CASSLWLPSGQETQYF. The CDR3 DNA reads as TGTGCCAGCAGTTTATGGCTCCCTAGCGGCCAAGAGACCCAGTACTTC.